The entry below describes one TCR beta chain. These data originate in a study of cytomegalovirus exposure and HLA in healthy donors. Study at large: Counted in an early data release were about 86 million unique TCRs from HLA-typed donors. Of over 300 genotyped donors, about 80% clustered with self-reported Caucasian donors.

The CDR3 contains 14 residues. Trimming removed 5 bases from V and 4 bases from J; junction bases left unmatched: 5. The germline V gene encodes CDR1 MRHNA and CDR2 SNTAGT. The PCR ran on 60 Vbeta and 13 Jbeta primers. Using immunoSEQ multiplex PCR, the repertoire was profiled, and TCRdb retains in-frame clones only, with some absent. This sample yields 150,000 or so clones, of which 80% to 90% are seen a single time; 6.4% belongs to the top ten. This receptor was taken from a man aged 50 to 60 in good health and CMV-seropositive. This sequence joins TRBV6-4 and TRBJ2-1; 7 bases line up with TRBD1. Input material: PBMCs. CDR3 nucleotide sequence: TGTGCCAGCAGTCCCGGGACAGAATACAATGAGCAGTTCTTC. Protein: CASSPGTEYNEQFF.